The rows below give T cell receptor beta chains drawn from one sample of a study of metastatic and nonmetastatic thyroid tumors. TCRdb reassembled clones from the PCR reads with MiXCR. In the table there are 75,000 to 95,000 clones, about an eighth of which are singletons. The sample was blood. The receptors shown here come from a female donor with papillary thyroid cancer or a benign thyroid nodule (not recorded which). Some clones in this sample may be carry-over from other donors' samples. Each CDR3 is given without its conserved first and last residue.

J,V,CDR3
TRBJ2-1,TRBV28,ASSPGTSGRGEQF
TRBJ2-7,TRBV19,ASSMGSYEQY
TRBJ2-5,TRBV20-1,SCDRRPQETQY
TRBJ2-3,TRBV20-1,SAHPPGSTDTQY
TRBJ1-1,TRBV18,ASSPFSGRTGRHTEAF
TRBJ1-6,TRBV30,AWREGEVVWNSPPH
TRBJ2-3,TRBV20-1,SASANPGQGRDTQY
TRBJ1-3,TRBV11-1,ASSRGPGGAAGNTIY
TRBJ2-7,TRBV5-6,ASSLWVSDEQY
TRBJ2-1,TRBV7-3,ASSPGRGYNEQF
TRBJ2-7,TRBV2,ASSVQDYEQY
TRBJ1-2,TRBV18,ASSPSGGAYYGYT
TRBJ2-3,TRBV6-1,ASSEVRDTQY
TRBJ2-1,TRBV20-1,SARVTSGSEQF
TRBJ2-3,TRBV19,ASTPGGKDTQY
TRBJ2-2,TRBV9,ASSDLTSGGNTGELF
TRBJ2-2,TRBV24-1,ATSDQPGQGTTGHLF
TRBJ2-7,TRBV12-3/TRBV12-4,ASLTGLAGEQY
TRBJ2-1,TRBV6-1,GSRVHRLSEQF
TRBJ1-2,TRBV6-1,ASSWDRNYGYT
TRBJ2-5,TRBV20-1,SAREGRPRGETQY
TRBJ1-4,TRBV27,ASSTNRGLTNEKLF
TRBJ2-7,TRBV7-2,ASSLWGGPSSYEQY
TRBJ2-1,TRBV6-1,ASSPRTSSYNEQF
TRBJ2-2,TRBV7-3,ASSLWGGTGELF
TRBJ2-3,TRBV28,ASSFPGSTDTQY
TRBJ2-7,TRBV11-2,ASSLDLAGYSMAYEQY
TRBJ2-7,TRBV6-1,ASSDAGTDYEQY
TRBJ1-3,TRBV15,ATSSGMNSGNTIY
TRBJ1-2,TRBV3-1,ASSQDERANYGYT
TRBJ2-1,TRBV11-2,ASSLVGTSGRHNEQF
TRBJ2-7,TRBV28,ASMRGNQAYEQY
TRBJ1-1,TRBV29-1,SVGGGMNTEAF
TRBJ1-3,TRBV28,ASSSNTIY
TRBJ2-1,TRBV5-1,ASSLTPGYNEQF
TRBJ1-1,TRBV5-1,ASSLADRLEAF